This TCR beta chain was profiled in a study of CD39 and CD103 CD8 tumor-infiltrating T cells. Study-wide findings and caveats: Unlike DN TIL clonotypes, DP TIL clonotypes seldom appeared in blood.

Assay used: immunoSEQ multiplex PCR; TCRdb lists only in-frame clones, some missing. Of 3,500 to 5,500 clones listed, 72% are singletons. Concerning this clone itself: Its antigen is not known.

V lost 3 bases, J lost 8 bases, and 16 bases lay in between. Germline CDR1 reads LNHDA; CDR2 reads SQIVND (reference sequence). CDR3 size: 14 residues. CD8+CD4-CD45RA- cells, CCR7-positive or negative, formed the memory CD8 sort. J is TRBJ1-1 and V is TRBV19; the D is unclear. The receptor was derived from a human donor with head and neck squamous cell carcinoma. Specimen: CD8+ T cells sorted from blood. As to subset: total memory CD8 T cells (CD45RA-CCR7+/-) from blood or uninvolved lymph node. The CDR3, as DNA: TGTGCCAGTAGTATCTGGCAGGCCTCGTCGGAAGCTTTCTTT. Protein sequence: CASSIWQASSEAFF.